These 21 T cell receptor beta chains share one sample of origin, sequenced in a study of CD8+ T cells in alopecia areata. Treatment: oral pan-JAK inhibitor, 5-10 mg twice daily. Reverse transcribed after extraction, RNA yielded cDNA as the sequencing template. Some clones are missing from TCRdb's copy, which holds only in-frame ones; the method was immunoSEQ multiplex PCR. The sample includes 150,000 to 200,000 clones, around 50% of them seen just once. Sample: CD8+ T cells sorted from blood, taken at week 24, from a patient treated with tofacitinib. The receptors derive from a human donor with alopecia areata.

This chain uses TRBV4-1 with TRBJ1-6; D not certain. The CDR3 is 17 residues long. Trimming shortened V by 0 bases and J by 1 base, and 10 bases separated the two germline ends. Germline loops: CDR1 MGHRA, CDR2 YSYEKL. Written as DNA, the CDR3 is TGCGCCAGCAGCCAAGAAGCCGGGATTTCCTATAATTCACCCCTCCACTTT. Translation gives CASSQEAGISYNSPLHF.

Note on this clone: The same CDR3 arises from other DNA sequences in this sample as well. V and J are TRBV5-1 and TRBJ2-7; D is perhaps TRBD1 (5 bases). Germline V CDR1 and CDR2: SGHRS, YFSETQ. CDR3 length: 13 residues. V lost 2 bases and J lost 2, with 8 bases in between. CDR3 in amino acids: CASSFDRTYEQYF. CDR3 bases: TGCGCCAGCAGCTTCGACAGAACCTACGAGCAGTACTTC.

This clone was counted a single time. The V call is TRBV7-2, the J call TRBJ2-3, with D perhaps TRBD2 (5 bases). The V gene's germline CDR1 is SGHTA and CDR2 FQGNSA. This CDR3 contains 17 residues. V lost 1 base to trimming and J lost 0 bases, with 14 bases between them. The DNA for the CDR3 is TGTGCCAGCAGCTTAGTGGGAGCAAGTACTAGCACAGATACGCAGTATTTT. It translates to CASSLVGASTSTDTQYF.

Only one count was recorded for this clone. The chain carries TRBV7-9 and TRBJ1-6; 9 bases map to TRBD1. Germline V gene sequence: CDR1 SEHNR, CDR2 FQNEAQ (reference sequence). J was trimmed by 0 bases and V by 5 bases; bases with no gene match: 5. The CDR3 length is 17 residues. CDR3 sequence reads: CASSLGTGSSYNSPLHF. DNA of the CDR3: TGTGCCAGCAGCCTAGGGACAGGGAGCTCCTATAATTCACCCCTCCACTTT. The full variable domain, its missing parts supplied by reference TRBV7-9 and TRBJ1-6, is DTGVSQNPRHKITKRGQNVTFRCDPISEHNRLYWYRQTLGQGPEFLTYFQNEAQLEKSRLLSDRFSAERPKGSFSTLEIQRTEQGDSAMYLCASSLGTGSSYNSPLHFGNGTRLTVT.

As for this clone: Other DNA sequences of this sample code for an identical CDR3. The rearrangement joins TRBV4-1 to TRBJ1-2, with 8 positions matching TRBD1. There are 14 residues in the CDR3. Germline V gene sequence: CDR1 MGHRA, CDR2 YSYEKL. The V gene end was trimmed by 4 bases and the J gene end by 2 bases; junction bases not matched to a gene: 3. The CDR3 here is CASSPRTGNYGYTF. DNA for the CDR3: TGCGCCAGCAGCCCGAGGACAGGGAACTATGGCTACACCTTC.

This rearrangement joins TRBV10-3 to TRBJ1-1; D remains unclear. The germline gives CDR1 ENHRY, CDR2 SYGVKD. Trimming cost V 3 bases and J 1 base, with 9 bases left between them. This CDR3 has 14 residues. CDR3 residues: CAISDHSENTEAFF. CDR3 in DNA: TGTGCCATCAGTGACCACAGTGAGAACACTGAAGCTTTCTTT.

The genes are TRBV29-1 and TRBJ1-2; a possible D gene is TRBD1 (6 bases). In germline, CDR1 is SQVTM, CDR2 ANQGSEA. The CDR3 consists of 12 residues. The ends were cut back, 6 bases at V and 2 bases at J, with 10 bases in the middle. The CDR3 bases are TGCAGCGTCCCCACAGGGAACTATGGCTACACCTTC. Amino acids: CSVPTGNYGYTF.

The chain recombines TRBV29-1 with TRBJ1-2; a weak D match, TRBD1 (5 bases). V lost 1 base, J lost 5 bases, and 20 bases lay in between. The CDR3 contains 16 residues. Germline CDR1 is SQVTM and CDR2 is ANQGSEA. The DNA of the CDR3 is TGCAGCGTTGAAGTCCTAGTGCCTGGCAGGGAATATGGCTACACCTTC. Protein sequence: CSVEVLVPGREYGYTF.

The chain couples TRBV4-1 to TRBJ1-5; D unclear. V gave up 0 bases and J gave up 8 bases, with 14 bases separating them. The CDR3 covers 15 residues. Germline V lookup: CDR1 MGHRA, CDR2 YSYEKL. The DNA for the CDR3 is TGCGCCAGCAGCCAAGAGAAGTCCGCCAAGGAGCCCCAGCATTTT. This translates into CASSQEKSAKEPQHF.

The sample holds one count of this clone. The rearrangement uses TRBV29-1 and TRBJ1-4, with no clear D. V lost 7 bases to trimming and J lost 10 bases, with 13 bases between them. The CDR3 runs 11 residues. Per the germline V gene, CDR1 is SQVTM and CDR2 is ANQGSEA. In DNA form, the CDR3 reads TGCAGCGCCGAGACACAACGAAAACTGTTTTTT. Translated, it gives CSAETQRKLFF.

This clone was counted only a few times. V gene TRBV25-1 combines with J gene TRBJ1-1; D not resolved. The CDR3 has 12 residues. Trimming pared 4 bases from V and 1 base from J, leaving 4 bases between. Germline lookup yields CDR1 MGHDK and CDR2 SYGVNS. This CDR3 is CASSAWNTEAFF. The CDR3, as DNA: TGTGCCAGCAGTGCCTGGAACACTGAAGCTTTCTTT.

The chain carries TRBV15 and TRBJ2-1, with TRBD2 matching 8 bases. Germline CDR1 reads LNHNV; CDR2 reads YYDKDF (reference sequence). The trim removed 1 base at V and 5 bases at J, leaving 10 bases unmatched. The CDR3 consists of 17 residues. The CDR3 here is CATSRGSGTREHNEQFF. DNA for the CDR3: TGTGCCACCAGCAGAGGATCCGGGACTAGAGAGCACAATGAGCAGTTCTTC.

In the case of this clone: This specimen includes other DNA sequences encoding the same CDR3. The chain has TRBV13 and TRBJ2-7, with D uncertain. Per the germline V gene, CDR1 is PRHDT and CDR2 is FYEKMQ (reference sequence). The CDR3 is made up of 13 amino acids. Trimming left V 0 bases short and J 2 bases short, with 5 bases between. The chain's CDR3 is CASSLGRAYEQYF. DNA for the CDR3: TGTGCCAGCAGCTTAGGCAGAGCCTACGAGCAGTACTTC.

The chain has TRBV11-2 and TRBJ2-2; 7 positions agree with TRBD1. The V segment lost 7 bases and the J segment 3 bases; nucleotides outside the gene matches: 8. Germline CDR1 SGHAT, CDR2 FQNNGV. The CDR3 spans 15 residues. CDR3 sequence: CASTLRGGHTGELFF. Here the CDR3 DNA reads TGTGCCAGCACCCTGAGAGGGGGCCACACCGGGGAGCTGTTTTTT.

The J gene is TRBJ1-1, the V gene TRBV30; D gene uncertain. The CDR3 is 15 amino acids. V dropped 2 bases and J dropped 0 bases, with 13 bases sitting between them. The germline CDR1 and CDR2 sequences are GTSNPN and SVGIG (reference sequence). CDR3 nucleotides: TGTGCCTGGAGTTTAGGTGAGCTGCTGAACACTGAAGCTTTCTTT. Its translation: CAWSLGELLNTEAFF.

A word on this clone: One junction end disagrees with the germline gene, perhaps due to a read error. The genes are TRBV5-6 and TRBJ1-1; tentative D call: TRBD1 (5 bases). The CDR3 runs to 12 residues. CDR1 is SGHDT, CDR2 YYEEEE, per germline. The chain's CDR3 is CASSLGTFEAFF. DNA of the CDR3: TGTGCCAGCAGTTTGGGGACCTTCGAAGCTTTCTTT.

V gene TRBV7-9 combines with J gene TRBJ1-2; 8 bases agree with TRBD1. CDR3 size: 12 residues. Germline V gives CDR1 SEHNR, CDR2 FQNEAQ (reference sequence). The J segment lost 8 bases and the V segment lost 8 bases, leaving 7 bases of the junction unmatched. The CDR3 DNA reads TGTGCCAGCGAGGACAGGGTGGGAGGCTACACCTTC. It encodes CASEDRVGGYTF.

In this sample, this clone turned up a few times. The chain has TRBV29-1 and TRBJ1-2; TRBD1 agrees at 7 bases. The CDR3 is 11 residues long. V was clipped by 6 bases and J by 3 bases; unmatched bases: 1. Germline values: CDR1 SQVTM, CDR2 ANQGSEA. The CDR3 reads CSVTGDYGYTF. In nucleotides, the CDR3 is TGCAGCGTCACAGGGGACTATGGCTACACCTTC.

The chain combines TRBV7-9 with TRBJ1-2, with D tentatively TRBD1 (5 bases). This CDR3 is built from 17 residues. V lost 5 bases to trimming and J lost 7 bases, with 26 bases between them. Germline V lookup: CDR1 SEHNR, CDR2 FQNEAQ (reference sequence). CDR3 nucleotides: TGTGCCAGCAGCCCGACCTCTGTGGGCCGACCTCAGGGTGGCTACACCTTC. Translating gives CASSPTSVGRPQGGYTF.

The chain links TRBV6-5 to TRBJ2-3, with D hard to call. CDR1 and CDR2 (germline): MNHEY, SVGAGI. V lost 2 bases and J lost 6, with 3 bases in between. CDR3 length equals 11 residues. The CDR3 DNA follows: TGTGCCAGCAGTTACCGGGATACGCAGTATTTT. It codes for CASSYRDTQYF.

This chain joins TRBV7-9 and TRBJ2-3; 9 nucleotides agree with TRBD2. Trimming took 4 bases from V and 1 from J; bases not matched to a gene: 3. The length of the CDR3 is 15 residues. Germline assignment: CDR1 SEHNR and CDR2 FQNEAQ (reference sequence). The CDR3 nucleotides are TGTGCCAGCAGCTCGGGACTAGCTGGCACAGATACGCAGTATTTT. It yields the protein CASSSGLAGTDTQYF.